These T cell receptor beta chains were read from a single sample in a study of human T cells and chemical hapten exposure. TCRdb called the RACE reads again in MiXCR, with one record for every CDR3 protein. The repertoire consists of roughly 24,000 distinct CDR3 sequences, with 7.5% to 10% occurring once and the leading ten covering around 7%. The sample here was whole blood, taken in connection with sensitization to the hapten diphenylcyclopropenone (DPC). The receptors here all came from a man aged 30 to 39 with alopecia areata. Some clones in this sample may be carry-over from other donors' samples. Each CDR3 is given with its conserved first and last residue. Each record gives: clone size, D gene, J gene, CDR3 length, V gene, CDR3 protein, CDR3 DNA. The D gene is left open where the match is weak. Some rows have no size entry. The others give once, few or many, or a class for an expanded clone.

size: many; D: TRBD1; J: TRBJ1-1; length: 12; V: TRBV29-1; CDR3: CSGGQGNTEAFF; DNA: TGCAGCGGAGGACAGGGGAACACTGAAGCTTTCTTT
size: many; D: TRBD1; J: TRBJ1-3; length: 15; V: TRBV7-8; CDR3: CASRDRGPSGNTIYF; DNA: TGTGCCAGCAGGGACAGGGGACCCTCTGGAAACACCATATATTTT
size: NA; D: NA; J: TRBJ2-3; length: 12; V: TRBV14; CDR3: CASSLVRTDEYF; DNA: TGTGCCAGCAGCCTTGTACGGACAGACGAGTATTTT
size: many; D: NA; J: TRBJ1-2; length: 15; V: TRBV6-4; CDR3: CASSDRRNYNYGYTF; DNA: TGTGCCAGCAGTGACAGGAGGAACTACAACTATGGCTACACCTTC
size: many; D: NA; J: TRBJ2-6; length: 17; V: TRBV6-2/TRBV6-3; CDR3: CASSLGTGMTGANVLTF; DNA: TGTGCCAGCTCCCTCGGGACGGGGATGACTGGGGCCAACGTCCTGACTTTC
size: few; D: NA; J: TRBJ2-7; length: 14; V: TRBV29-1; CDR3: CSVAHHSGRSEQYF; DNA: TGCAGCGTTGCCCACCATAGCGGCCGGAGCGAGCAGTACTTC
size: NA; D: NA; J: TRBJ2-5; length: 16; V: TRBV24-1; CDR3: CATSDLGGARGETQYF; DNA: TGTGCCACCAGCGATTTAGGAGGGGCGCGGGGAGAGACCCAGTACTTC
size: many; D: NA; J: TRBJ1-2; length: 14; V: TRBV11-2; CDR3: CASSFGAANYGYTF; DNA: TGTGCCAGCAGCTTCGGGGCTGCCAACTATGGCTACACCTTC
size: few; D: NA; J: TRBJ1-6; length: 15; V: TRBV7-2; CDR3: CASSSDGPSNSPLHF; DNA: TGTGCCAGCAGCTCGGACGGCCCGTCTAATTCACCCCTCCACTTT
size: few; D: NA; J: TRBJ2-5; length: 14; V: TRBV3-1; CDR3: CASSGLAFEKTQYF; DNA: TGTGCCAGCAGCGGACTTGCCTTTGAAAAGACCCAGTACTTC
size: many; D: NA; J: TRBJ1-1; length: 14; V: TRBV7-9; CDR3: CASSLGGPDTEAFF; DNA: TGTGCCAGCAGCTTAGGGGGGCCCGACACTGAAGCTTTCTTT
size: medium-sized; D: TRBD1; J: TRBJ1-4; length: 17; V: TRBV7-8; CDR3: CASSFLDRGETNEKLFF; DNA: TGTGCCAGCAGCTTCTTAGACAGGGGAGAGACTAATGAAAAACTGTTTTTT
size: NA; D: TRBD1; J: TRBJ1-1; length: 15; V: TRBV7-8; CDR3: CASSGQQGANTEAFF; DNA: TGTGCCAGCAGCGGGCAACAGGGGGCGAACACTGAAGCTTTCTTT
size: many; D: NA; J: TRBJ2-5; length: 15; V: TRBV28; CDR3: CASRADLSYQETQYF; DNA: TGTGCCAGCAGAGCGGATCTTTCGTACCAAGAGACCCAGTACTTC
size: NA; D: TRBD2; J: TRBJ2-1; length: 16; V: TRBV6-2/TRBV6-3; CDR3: CASSPWTSGSSNEQFF; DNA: TGTGCCAGCAGTCCCTGGACTAGCGGGAGCTCCAATGAGCAGTTCTTC
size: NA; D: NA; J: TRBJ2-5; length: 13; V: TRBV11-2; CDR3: CASSLGIQETQYF; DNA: TGTGCCAGCAGCTTAGGAATTCAGGAGACCCAGTACTTC
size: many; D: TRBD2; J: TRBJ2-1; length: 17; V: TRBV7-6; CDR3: CASSSRTSGGFYNEQFF; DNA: TGTGCCAGCAGCTCGCGGACTAGCGGGGGATTCTACAATGAGCAGTTCTTC
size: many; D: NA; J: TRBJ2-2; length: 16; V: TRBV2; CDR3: CASSGPGLVSTGELFF; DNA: TGTGCCAGCAGTGGACCGGGTCTAGTATCGACCGGGGAGCTGTTTTTT
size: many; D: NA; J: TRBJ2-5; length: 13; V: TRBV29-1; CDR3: CSVEGQGGETQYF; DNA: TGCAGCGTTGAAGGACAGGGAGGTGAGACCCAGTACTTC
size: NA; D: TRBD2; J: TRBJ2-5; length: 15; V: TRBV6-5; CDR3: CASSYSLAGKETQYF; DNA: TGTGCCAGCAGTTACTCCTTAGCGGGAAAAGAGACCCAGTACTTC
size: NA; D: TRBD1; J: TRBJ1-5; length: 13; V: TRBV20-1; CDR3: CSAGKGANQPQHF; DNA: TGCAGCGCCGGGAAGGGGGCAAATCAGCCCCAGCATTTT
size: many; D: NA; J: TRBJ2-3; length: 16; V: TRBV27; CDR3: CASSLFSARDTDTQYF; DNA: TGTGCCAGCAGTTTATTCTCGGCTAGAGACACAGATACGCAGTATTTT
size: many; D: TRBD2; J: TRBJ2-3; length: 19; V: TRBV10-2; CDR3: CASSEFESGGAGGSDTQYF; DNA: TGCGCCAGCAGTGAATTCGAGAGCGGGGGGGCCGGCGGCTCGGATACGCAGTATTTT
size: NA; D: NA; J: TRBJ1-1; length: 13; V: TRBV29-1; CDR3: CSVEKARDTEAFF; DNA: TGCAGCGTTGAAAAGGCCCGGGACACTGAAGCTTTCTTT
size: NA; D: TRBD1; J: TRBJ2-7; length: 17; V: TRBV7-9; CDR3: CASSSVPGTGGNYEQYF; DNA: TGTGCCAGCAGCTCGGTACCGGGGACAGGGGGCAACTACGAGCAGTACTTC
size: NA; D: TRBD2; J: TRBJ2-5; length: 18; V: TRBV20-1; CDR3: CSARDVGLAGGWEETQYF; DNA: TGCAGTGCTAGAGACGTAGGACTAGCGGGAGGATGGGAAGAGACCCAGTACTTC
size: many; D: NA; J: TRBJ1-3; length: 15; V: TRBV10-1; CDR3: CASSEGTSSGNTIYF; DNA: TGCGCCAGCAGTGAAGGCACGAGCTCTGGAAACACCATATATTTT
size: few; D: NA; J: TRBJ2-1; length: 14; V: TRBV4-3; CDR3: CASSPRGRGNEQFF; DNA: TGCGCCAGCAGCCCCAGAGGCCGAGGCAATGAGCAGTTCTTC